Sequencing of this TCR beta chain was carried out in a study of CD8 T cells in Susac syndrome. The authors carried out high-throughput sequencing of TCR beta. They applied it to CD8+ and CD4+ T cells obtained from blood. Controls matched for age and sex were healthy donors. It was negative isolation that provided the CD8+ and CD4+ T cells, whereas TEMRA cells were enriched by FACS. CDR1 is MNHEY and CDR2 is SMNVEV in the germline V gene (reference sequence). Trimming took 8 bases from V and 4 from J; bases not matched to a gene: 7. The CDR3 runs 13 residues. Random hexamers primed reverse transcription of about 0.45 to 1 ug RNA. Amplification of TCR beta CDR3 by immunoSEQ multiplex PCR spanned 54 Vbeta and 13 Jbeta. TCRdb reprocessed the immunoSEQ multiplex PCR reads with MiXCR, giving one entry per CDR3 protein. The sample holds about 200,000 distinct CDR3 sequences; approximately 95% are singletons and the top ten take less than 0.11%.

The sequenced sample consisted of CD4+ T cells from PBMCs. The gene calls are TRBV27 and TRBJ1-2, with 7 nucleotides matching TRBD1. The TCR comes from a human donor in good health. The CDR3 is CASRTGDSYGYTF. The CDR3 DNA reads as TGTGCCAGCCGGACAGGTGACAGCTATGGCTACACCTTC.